The TCR beta chain described here comes from a study of T cells in Graves' hyperthyroidism and ophthalmopathy. Study conclusions and caveats: Blood also contained most expanded thyroid clonotypes above 0.001. A model using 13 V-J features told ophthalmopathy apart from stable hyperthyroidism.

The TCR beta CDR3 regions underwent amplification using RNA transcripts as the source. HTBI primers were the set used in a first-round RT-PCR of the TCR CDR3. TCRdb reanalysed the multiplex PCR reads using MiXCR and keeps one entry per CDR3 protein. The sample holds about 200,000 distinct CDR3 sequences, about 17% seen once. This clonotype was seen ten or more times. As yet, its antigen is unknown. Pregnant or lactating patients were excluded, as were those with uncontrolled infection or other autoimmune disease. The diagnostic basis comprised clinical symptoms, serum thyroxine and TRAb, thyroid ultrasound and orbital computed tomography. There are 14 residues in the CDR3. The germline gives CDR1 MDHEN, CDR2 SYDVKM. V was cut by 7 bases and J by 4 bases, with 16 bases left in between.

Sequencing input: blood. V and J are TRBV28 and TRBJ1-1; tentatively, D is TRBD1 (5 bases). The receptor's source is a man aged 40-50 years with Graves' hyperthyroidism. The CDR3 DNA reads as TGTGCCAGCACCCCCCCGGGGGGGACCACTGAAGCTTTCTTT. It specifies CASTPPGGTTEAFF.